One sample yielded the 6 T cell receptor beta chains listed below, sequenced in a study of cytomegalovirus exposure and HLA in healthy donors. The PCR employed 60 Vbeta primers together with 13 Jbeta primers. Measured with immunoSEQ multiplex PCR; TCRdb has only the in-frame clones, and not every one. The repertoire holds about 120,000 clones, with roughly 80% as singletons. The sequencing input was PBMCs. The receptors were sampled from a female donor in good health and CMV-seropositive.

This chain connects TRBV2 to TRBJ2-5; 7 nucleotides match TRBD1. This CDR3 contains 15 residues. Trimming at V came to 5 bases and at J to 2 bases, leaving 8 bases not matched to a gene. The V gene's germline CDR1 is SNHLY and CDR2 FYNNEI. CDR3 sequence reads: CASSRQGVNQETQYF. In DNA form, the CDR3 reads TGTGCCAGCAGTCGACAGGGCGTAAATCAAGAGACCCAGTACTTC. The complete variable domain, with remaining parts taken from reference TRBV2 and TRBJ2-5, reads EPEVTQTPSHQVTQMGQEVILRCVPISNHLYFYWYRQILGQKVEFLVSFYNNEISEKSEIFDDQFSVERPDGSNFTLKIRSTKLEDSAMYFCASSRQGVNQETQYFGPGTRLLVL.

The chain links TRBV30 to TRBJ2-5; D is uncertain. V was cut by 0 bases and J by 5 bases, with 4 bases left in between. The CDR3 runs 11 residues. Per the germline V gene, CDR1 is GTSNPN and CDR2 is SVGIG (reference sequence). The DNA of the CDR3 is TGTGCCTGGAGTGTACAGGAGACCCAGTACTTC. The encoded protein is CAWSVQETQYF. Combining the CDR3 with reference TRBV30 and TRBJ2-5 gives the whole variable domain SQTIHQWPATLVQPVGSPLSLECTVEGTSNPNLYWYRQAAGRGLQLLFYSVGIGQISSEVPQNLSASRPQDRQFILSSKKLLLSDSGFYLCAWSVQETQYFGPGTRLLVL.

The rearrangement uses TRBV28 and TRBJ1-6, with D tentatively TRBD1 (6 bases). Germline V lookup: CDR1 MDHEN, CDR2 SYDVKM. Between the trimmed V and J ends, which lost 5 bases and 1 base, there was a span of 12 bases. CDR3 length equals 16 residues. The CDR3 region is CASSGGGTSYNSPLHF. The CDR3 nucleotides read TGTGCCAGCAGTGGGGGGGGGACATCCTATAATTCACCCCTCCACTTT.

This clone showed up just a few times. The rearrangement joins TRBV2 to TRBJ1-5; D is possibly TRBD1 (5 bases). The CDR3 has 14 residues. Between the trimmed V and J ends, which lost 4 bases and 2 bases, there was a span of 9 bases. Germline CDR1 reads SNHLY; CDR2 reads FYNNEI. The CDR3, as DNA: TGTGCCAGCAGTGTCTGGGGCCGCAATCAGCCCCAGCATTTT. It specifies CASSVWGRNQPQHF.

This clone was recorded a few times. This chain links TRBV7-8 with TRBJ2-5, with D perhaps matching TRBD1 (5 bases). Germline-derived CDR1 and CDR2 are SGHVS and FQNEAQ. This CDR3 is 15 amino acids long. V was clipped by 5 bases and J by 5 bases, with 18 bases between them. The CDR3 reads CASSLQQGPPETQYF. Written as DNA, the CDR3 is TGTGCCAGCAGCCTCCAGCAGGGTCCCCCGGAGACCCAGTACTTC.

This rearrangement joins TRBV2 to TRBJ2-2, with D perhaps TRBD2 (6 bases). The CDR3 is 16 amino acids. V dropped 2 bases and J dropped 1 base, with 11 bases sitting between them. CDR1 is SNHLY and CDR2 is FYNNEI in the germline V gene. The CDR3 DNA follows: TGTGCCAGCAGTGAATATGGAGGGGTGAACACCGGGGAGCTGTTTTTT. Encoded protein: CASSEYGGVNTGELFF.